Only a few counts were recorded for the clone carrying this T cell receptor (beta chain). This entry is derived from a study of blood T cell repertoires in COVID-19. On the study more broadly: There were acute and convalescent COVID-19 samples, and they came from the United States, Italy and Spain. The analysed material was cDNA or gDNA that came from T cells, B-cell-depleted T cells, or PBMCs.

Per the study methods: Reference gene primers were amplified, and this amplification served to estimate nucleated cell counts. The repertoire was sequenced with immunoSEQ multiplex PCR; TCRdb's copy has only in-frame clones and lacks some. V, J and clone size derive from that table, while D and trimming were established from the DNA sequence. The sample records nearly 100,000 clones, 86% being singletons. Per the germline V gene, CDR1 is KGHSH and CDR2 is LQKENI. Trimming removed 3 bases from V and 8 bases from J, with 13 bases in between. This CDR3 is built from 13 residues. J is TRBJ1-1 and V is TRBV18; the D is unclear. The sample comprised peripheral blood. The clonotype originates from a man older than 75 with acute or convalescent COVID-19. The CDR3 loop reads CASSPSGDQEAFF. DNA of the CDR3: TGTGCCAGCTCACCTTCGGGTGATCAAGAAGCTTTCTTT.